Below, 16 T cell receptor beta chains from the same sample are listed, as sequenced in a study of OX40 agonist ivuxolimab in advanced cancers. The repertoire was sequenced with immunoSEQ multiplex PCR; TCRdb's copy has only in-frame clones and lacks some. This table has some 30,000 clones, 92% appearing once. Here the sequenced sample was CD4+ or CD8+ T cells sorted from blood, taken in a trial of the OX40 agonist ivuxolimab. The receptors were sampled from an adult with an advanced solid tumor such as melanoma, head and neck, liver or kidney cancer.

This clone has just one count. The V call is TRBV14, the J call TRBJ2-1; 8 bases are shared with TRBD2. The CDR3 runs to 20 residues. From germline, CDR1 is SGHDN and CDR2 FVKESK. J lost 7 bases, V lost 4 bases, and 24 bases had no gene match. The CDR3 coding sequence is TGTGCCAGCAGCCTGCGGGGGGTAGGAGGGCAATATCGGGCGAGGAATGAGCAGTTCTTC. It yields the protein CASSLRGVGGQYRARNEQFF.

The chain is built from TRBV7-8 and TRBJ2-2; D gene ambiguous. This CDR3 comprises 11 residues. Germline CDR1 reads SGHVS; CDR2 reads FQNEAQ. Trimming removed 4 bases at V and 4 bases at J, with 1 base between. This CDR3 is CASSSTGELFF. In nucleotides, the CDR3 is TGTGCCAGCAGCTCCACCGGGGAGCTGTTTTTT.

The rearrangement joins TRBV7-8 to TRBJ2-7, with D perhaps matching TRBD1 or TRBD2 (5 bases each). This CDR3 has 15 residues. Germline V gene sequence: CDR1 SGHVS, CDR2 FQNEAQ. V was shortened by 5 bases and J by 6 bases, with 20 bases between the two germline ends. In nucleotides, the CDR3 is TGTGCCAGCAGCCGACCGCTCGGGGCTAAGGGCGAGCAGTACTTC. As protein: CASSRPLGAKGEQYF.

V and J are TRBV7-3 and TRBJ1-1; possible D gene TRBD1, 5 bases. The V end was cut by 5 bases, the J end by 1 base, with 14 bases between. This CDR3 region has 15 residues. Per the germline V gene, CDR1 is SGHTA and CDR2 is FQGTGA. The CDR3 region is CASSPSTQGNTEAFF. The CDR3 DNA reads as TGTGCCAGCAGCCCATCGACCCAGGGGAACACTGAAGCTTTCTTT.

V gene TRBV28 combines with J gene TRBJ2-5; D remains ambiguous. Germline V lookup: CDR1 MDHEN, CDR2 SYDVKM. The V end lost 2 bases, the J end lost 1 base, and 8 bases lay between the germline ends. This CDR3 has 14 residues. In DNA form, the CDR3 reads TGTGCCAGCAGTTTACTGCGAATCCAAGAGACCCAGTACTTC. Protein sequence: CASSLLRIQETQYF.

The V and J genes are TRBV28 and TRBJ2-7; the match to TRBD2 covers 7 bases. There are 13 residues in the CDR3. With 2 bases clipped from V and 4 bases from J, the junction kept 2 bases outside the gene matches. The germline V gene encodes CDR1 MDHEN and CDR2 SYDVKM. The CDR3 reads CASSLGGVYEQYF. The CDR3 coding sequence is TGTGCCAGCAGTTTAGGGGGGGTTTACGAGCAGTACTTC.

This clone is a singleton in its sample. The chain is built from TRBV27 and TRBJ2-4; D is possibly TRBD1 or TRBD2 (5 bases each). CDR1 is MNHEY and CDR2 is SMNVEV in the germline V gene (reference sequence). The germline V and J ends were trimmed by 2 bases and 7 bases, with 9 bases remaining between them. This CDR3 is built from 13 residues. The DNA of the CDR3 is TGTGCCAGCAGTTTAGGGGGAGCGAACATTCAGTACTTC. Translation gives CASSLGGANIQYF.

This clone was picked up a small number of times. The chain is built from TRBV14 and TRBJ2-3; 11 bases are a match to TRBD1. The CDR3 extends over 16 amino acids. Germline V CDR1 and CDR2: SGHDN, FVKESK. V trimming: 3 bases; J trimming: 1 base; junction bases outside the gene matches: 3. CDR3: CASSQDRGLGTDTQYF. The CDR3 DNA sequence: TGTGCCAGCAGCCAGGACAGGGGGCTTGGCACAGATACGCAGTATTTT. Drawing the rest from reference TRBV14 and TRBJ2-3, the complete variable domain is EAGVTQFPSHSVIEKGQTVTLRCDPISGHDNLYWYRRVMGKEIKFLLHFVKESKQDESGMPNNRFLAERTGGTYSTLKVQPAELEDSGVYFCASSQDRGLGTDTQYFGPGTRLTVL.

The chain links TRBV4-3 to TRBJ2-5, with D perhaps being TRBD1 or TRBD2 (6 bases each). V was pared by 0 bases and J by 11 bases, with 13 bases between. CDR1 is LGHNA and CDR2 is YSLEER in the germline V gene. CDR3 length: 13 amino acids. The CDR3 is CASSQDRGREQYF. DNA of the CDR3: TGCGCCAGCAGCCAAGACAGGGGTCGGGAGCAGTACTTC.

The chain uses TRBV7-9 and TRBJ2-1, with 9 bases fitting TRBD1. V lost 5 bases to trimming and J lost 4 bases; unmatched junction nucleotides: 6. CDR3 length: 15 residues. CDR1 and CDR2 from the germline V gene are SEHNR and FQNEAQ (reference sequence). The DNA of the CDR3 is TGTGCCAGCAGCCCCCGGGACAGGGTTTACAATGAGCAGTTCTTC. This gives the protein CASSPRDRVYNEQFF.

The J gene is TRBJ1-1, the V gene TRBV5-8, with D possibly being TRBD1 (6 bases). The CDR3 length is 17 residues. Germline V gene data show CDR1 as SGHTS and CDR2 as YDEGEE. Trimming shortened V by 6 bases and J by 6 bases, and 27 bases separated the two germline ends. The DNA of the CDR3 is TGTGCCAGCACCCCCTTGTCCGGGACATCTTACGGAGCTGAAGCTTTCTTT. Residues: CASTPLSGTSYGAEAFF.

The V call is TRBV11-2, the J call TRBJ2-5; 7 nucleotides match TRBD2. J gave up 0 bases and V 5 bases, and 9 bases lay outside the gene matches. This CDR3 comprises 16 residues. Germline V lookup: CDR1 SGHAT, CDR2 FQNNGV. Here the CDR3 reads CASSPQGLTYQETQYF. CDR3 sequence (DNA): TGTGCCAGCAGCCCCCAGGGACTAACGTACCAAGAGACCCAGTACTTC.

J is TRBJ2-7 and V is TRBV6-5; D not certain. From germline, CDR1 is MNHEY and CDR2 SVGAGI. Deletions cut 0 bases from V and 3 bases from J, with 15 bases between. The length of the CDR3 is 16 residues. The CDR3, as DNA: TGTGCCAGCAGTTACTCGCCTCGAGGAACCATCTACGAGCAGTACTTC. Its translation: CASSYSPRGTIYEQYF.

The chain carries TRBV28 and TRBJ2-5; 15 bases align to TRBD2. V lost 6 bases to trimming and J lost 5 bases; unmatched junction nucleotides: 7. Germline assignment: CDR1 MDHEN and CDR2 SYDVKM. The CDR3 sequence is 16 residues long. The CDR3 loop is CASRQGLAGGLETQYF. Here the CDR3 DNA reads TGTGCCAGCAGGCAGGGACTAGCGGGAGGACTCGAGACCCAGTACTTC.

The CDR3 is CASSRGGGTDTQYF. The CDR3 DNA reads as TGTGCCAGCAGCAGGGGCGGGGGCACAGATACGCAGTATTTT. The J gene is TRBJ2-3, the V gene TRBV7-8; D is possibly TRBD2 (6 bases). The V end lost 5 bases, the J end lost 1 base, and 10 bases lay between the germline ends. This CDR3 has 14 amino acids. CDR1 and CDR2 from the germline V gene are SGHVS and FQNEAQ. The entire variable domain, with the rest obtained from reference TRBV7-8 and TRBJ2-3, is as follows: GAGVSQSPRYKVAKRGQDVALRCDPISGHVSLFWYQQALGQGPEFLTYFQNEAQLDKSGLPSDRFFAERPEGSVSTLKIQRTQQEDSAVYLCASSRGGGTDTQYFGPGTRLTVL.

The chain joins TRBV10-3 to TRBJ2-5; maybe TRBD2 (5 bases). Germline V gives CDR1 ENHRY, CDR2 SYGVKD. This CDR3 contains 12 residues. V lost 10 bases and J 4 bases, leaving 13 bases between the germline ends. The CDR3 protein is CATKTRGETQYF. CDR3 in DNA: TGTGCCACTAAAACTAGAGGAGAGACCCAGTACTTC.